Listed below are T cell receptor beta chains from one sample, sequenced in a study of cytomegalovirus exposure and HLA in healthy donors. Sequenced by immunoSEQ multiplex PCR; TCRdb stores in-frame clones only, minus some. The sample has about 58,000 clones; roughly 90% are singletons. The specimen sequenced was PBMCs. The receptors derive from a man younger than 30 in good health and CMV-seronegative. CDR3s leave out the opening cysteine and the closing phenylalanine or tryptophan. A D gene is named only where the DNA matches it firmly. The size field is filled for only some rows; it gives once, few, many or a size class.

v_call	j_call	clone_size	d_call	cdr3_aa
TRBV18	TRBJ2-1	-	-	ASSEGPSSYNEQF
TRBV11-2	TRBJ1-1	once	-	ASEQEYTEAF
TRBV11-3	TRBJ2-1	-	TRBD2	ASSLDSGTYNEQF
TRBV5-8	TRBJ2-1	few	TRBD2	ASSTEKISGSSYNEQF
TRBV6-1	TRBJ2-7	-	-	ASSEGAGSYEQY
TRBV7-9	TRBJ2-7	-	TRBD2	ASSLLVGGGGSYEQY
TRBV18	TRBJ2-1	-	-	ASSLAHGGGRVYNEQF
TRBV6-5	TRBJ2-2	-	TRBD1	ASSYGTGRAGELF
TRBV25-1	TRBJ2-7	-	TRBD2	ASSEASGSDEQY
TRBV10-3	TRBJ2-7	-	TRBD2	AISVGTSGTDYEQY
TRBV27	TRBJ2-7	-	-	ASSPFGELSFSYEQY
TRBV7-9	TRBJ2-3	-	TRBD2	ASSFRAGGPDTDTQY
TRBV7-2	TRBJ1-3	-	-	ASREYQGYGNTIY
TRBV28	TRBJ2-7	-	-	ASSPRGAIGYEQY
TRBV21-1	TRBJ1-5	-	-	ASSTDRGPSQPQH
TRBV5-4	TRBJ2-2	-	-	ASSPGFTGELF
TRBV11-1	TRBJ2-7	once	-	ASSFTNYEQY
TRBV4-1	TRBJ1-1	-	-	ASSRTWTTERSREAF
TRBV27	TRBJ2-7	-	-	ASSLAGGYEQY
TRBV5-6	TRBJ1-4	-	-	ASSSQGGVREKLF
TRBV9	TRBJ2-5	-	-	ASSVGGGTRY
TRBV27	TRBJ2-2	-	-	ASSPPHSSLTGELF
TRBV27	TRBJ2-7	-	-	ASSLGRDEQY
TRBV6-5	TRBJ1-2	-	TRBD1	ASSNPQGGSYGYT
TRBV28	TRBJ1-2	-	TRBD1	ATGTGGINYGYT
TRBV6-6	TRBJ1-5	-	-	ASSQETDAHQPQH
TRBV27	TRBJ1-1	-	TRBD1	ASKLAPQGATEAF
TRBV5-6	TRBJ2-2	-	TRBD2	ASSSRRALGEGSTGELF
TRBV19	TRBJ2-3	-	TRBD2	ASSRTSGQSTDTQY
TRBV2	TRBJ2-5	-	-	ASRTVGIFSGPQETQY
TRBV28	TRBJ1-4	-	-	ASSLTTNEKLF
TRBV5-1	TRBJ2-2	-	TRBD2	ASSFGGFGLAGNTGELF
TRBV10-3	TRBJ1-1	-	-	AISPRENTEAF
TRBV11-1	TRBJ2-7	-	-	ASSLDWRGYEQY